These T cell receptor beta chains were read from a single sample in a study of shared T cell receptors in the human thymus. Generated by immunoSEQ multiplex PCR, the TCRdb table keeps only in-frame clones and is missing some. The sample carries approximately 580,000 clones, 78% recorded once. These data were also reused for a study on human thymus T cells.

The sample was thymocytes. The receptors stem from a boy younger than two with a congenital heart defect. CDR3s include the opening cysteine and the closing phenylalanine or tryptophan. Fields, in order: clone size, D gene, J gene, CDR3 length, V gene, CDR3 DNA, CDR3 protein. A D gene is named only where the DNA matches it firmly. A row's size may be missing; if present it is once, few, many or a size class.

clone size: .; D gene: TRBD2; J gene: TRBJ2-7; CDR3 length: 18; V gene: TRBV27; CDR3 DNA: TGTGCCAGCAGTTTTCAGACTAGCGGGAGGTCCCGGCCTTGGGAGCAGTACTTC; CDR3 protein: CASSFQTSGRSRPWEQYF
clone size: .; D gene: TRBD2; J gene: TRBJ2-2; CDR3 length: 15; V gene: TRBV28; CDR3 DNA: TGTGCCAGCAGTGCCTTAGCGGGAGGGATCGGGGAGCTGTTTTTT; CDR3 protein: CASSALAGGIGELFF
clone size: .; D gene: .; J gene: TRBJ2-1; CDR3 length: 11; V gene: TRBV4-3; CDR3 DNA: TGCGCCACCCGACGGGGGAATGAGCAGTTCTTC; CDR3 protein: CATRRGNEQFF
clone size: few; D gene: .; J gene: TRBJ1-3; CDR3 length: 17; V gene: TRBV13; CDR3 DNA: TGTGCCAGCAGTTTGGGGTCAAAAGACCGCTCTGGAGGCACCATATATTTT; CDR3 protein: CASSLGSKDRSGGTIYF
clone size: once; D gene: TRBD1; J gene: TRBJ2-7; CDR3 length: 19; V gene: TRBV10-3; CDR3 DNA: TGTGCCATCAGTGAGTCGCCCGGGGTGGGGACAGGCCAAGCCTACGAGCAGTACTTC; CDR3 protein: CAISESPGVGTGQAYEQYF
clone size: .; D gene: .; J gene: TRBJ1-4; CDR3 length: 15; V gene: TRBV29-1; CDR3 DNA: TGCAGCGTTAGTGTCCAGGCCGCCCCCAATGAAAAACTGTTTTTT; CDR3 protein: CSVSVQAAPNEKLFF
clone size: .; D gene: .; J gene: TRBJ2-7; CDR3 length: 12; V gene: TRBV5-3; CDR3 DNA: TGTGCCAGCAGGTACGCGACCTACGAGCAGTACTTC; CDR3 protein: CASRYATYEQYF
clone size: once; D gene: .; J gene: TRBJ2-2; CDR3 length: 15; V gene: TRBV10-3; CDR3 DNA: TGTGCCATCAGTGAGGGCCGATCGAACACCGGGGAGCTGTTTTTT; CDR3 protein: CAISEGRSNTGELFF
clone size: .; D gene: TRBD2; J gene: TRBJ2-1; CDR3 length: 16; V gene: TRBV9; CDR3 DNA: TGTGCCAGCAGCGTGGGCGAAGCGGGAGCTTCTTGTGAGCAGTTCTTC; CDR3 protein: CASSVGEAGASCEQFF
clone size: .; D gene: TRBD1; J gene: TRBJ1-2; CDR3 length: 17; V gene: TRBV5-1; CDR3 DNA: TGCGCCAGCAGCTCGAAAACCGGGACAGGGGGCTCGGATGGCTACACCTTC; CDR3 protein: CASSSKTGTGGSDGYTF
clone size: .; D gene: TRBD1; J gene: TRBJ2-7; CDR3 length: 15; V gene: TRBV9; CDR3 DNA: TGTGCCAGCAGCCCGAGACAGGGGCACTCCTACGAGCAGTACTTC; CDR3 protein: CASSPRQGHSYEQYF
clone size: .; D gene: .; J gene: TRBJ2-7; CDR3 length: 11; V gene: TRBV5-1; CDR3 DNA: TGCGCCAGCAGCGAGTCCTACGAGCAGTACTTC; CDR3 protein: CASSESYEQYF
clone size: few; D gene: TRBD1; J gene: TRBJ2-5; CDR3 length: 14; V gene: TRBV5-6; CDR3 DNA: TGTGCCAGCAGCGTGGACAGGGGCCAAGAGACCCAGTACTTC; CDR3 protein: CASSVDRGQETQYF
clone size: .; D gene: TRBD2; J gene: TRBJ2-7; CDR3 length: 17; V gene: TRBV7-3; CDR3 DNA: TGTGCCAGCAGCTCTACAGTGACTAGCGGGCGACCCTACGAGCAGTACTTC; CDR3 protein: CASSSTVTSGRPYEQYF
clone size: .; D gene: TRBD2; J gene: TRBJ2-5; CDR3 length: 15; V gene: TRBV30; CDR3 DNA: TGTGCCTGCCTCACCCCTAGCGGGGGACAAGAGACCCAGTACTTC; CDR3 protein: CACLTPSGGQETQYF
clone size: .; D gene: TRBD1; J gene: TRBJ2-5; CDR3 length: 19; V gene: TRBV19; CDR3 DNA: TGTGCCAGTAGTATAGATCGTATTCGGACAGGCCCACCTCAGGAGACCCAGTACTTC; CDR3 protein: CASSIDRIRTGPPQETQYF
clone size: few; D gene: TRBD2; J gene: TRBJ2-3; CDR3 length: 16; V gene: TRBV15; CDR3 DNA: TGTGCCACCAGCAGAGAATTAGCGGGACGGGTAGATACGCAGTATTTT; CDR3 protein: CATSRELAGRVDTQYF
clone size: .; D gene: TRBD1; J gene: TRBJ2-7; CDR3 length: 14; V gene: TRBV28; CDR3 DNA: TGTGCCAGCAGCCACAGGGGTAGAACCTACGAGCAGTACTTC; CDR3 protein: CASSHRGRTYEQYF
clone size: once; D gene: TRBD2; J gene: TRBJ2-1; CDR3 length: 20; V gene: TRBV14; CDR3 DNA: TGTGCCAGCAGCCAAGACCGCGTAGCGGGAGTTCAGAGCTCCTACAATGAGCAGTTCTTC; CDR3 protein: CASSQDRVAGVQSSYNEQFF
clone size: .; D gene: .; J gene: TRBJ1-5; CDR3 length: 14; V gene: TRBV19; CDR3 DNA: TGTGCCAGTAGTCAAGGACAACCCAATCAGCCCCAGCATTTT; CDR3 protein: CASSQGQPNQPQHF
clone size: .; D gene: TRBD2; J gene: TRBJ2-4; CDR3 length: 15; V gene: TRBV2; CDR3 DNA: TGTGCCAGCAGTAAGCGGGGGTTAGCCAAAAACATTCAGTACTTC; CDR3 protein: CASSKRGLAKNIQYF
clone size: .; D gene: TRBD1; J gene: TRBJ2-5; CDR3 length: 19; V gene: TRBV4-3; CDR3 DNA: TGCGCCAGCAGCCAAGCGCGAGGACAGGGGGCCGTCACCCAAGAGACCCAGTACTTC; CDR3 protein: CASSQARGQGAVTQETQYF
clone size: .; D gene: .; J gene: TRBJ2-5; CDR3 length: 11; V gene: TRBV29-1; CDR3 DNA: TGCAGCGTTGGGGGGGAAGAGACCCAGTACTTC; CDR3 protein: CSVGGEETQYF
clone size: .; D gene: TRBD2; J gene: TRBJ2-1; CDR3 length: 13; V gene: TRBV14; CDR3 DNA: TGTGCCAGCTCATCAAGCGGGAGCCTGGAGCAGTTCTTC; CDR3 protein: CASSSSGSLEQFF
clone size: few; D gene: .; J gene: TRBJ2-7; CDR3 length: 19; V gene: TRBV18; CDR3 DNA: TGTGCCAGCTCACTTAGGGCCCTGCAGGGCAGAATAAGCTCCTACGAGCAGTACTTC; CDR3 protein: CASSLRALQGRISSYEQYF
clone size: .; D gene: .; J gene: TRBJ2-7; CDR3 length: 17; V gene: TRBV4-3; CDR3 DNA: TGCGCCAGCAGCCAAGGAACGACAGGGAGGAGCTCCTACGAGCAGTACTTC; CDR3 protein: CASSQGTTGRSSYEQYF
clone size: .; D gene: TRBD2; J gene: TRBJ2-2; CDR3 length: 23; V gene: TRBV15; CDR3 DNA: TGTGCCACCAGCAGAGATTGTGTCGAACCCGGGACTAGCGGGAGGGGGGGCACCGGGGAGCTGTTTTTT; CDR3 protein: CATSRDCVEPGTSGRGGTGELFF
clone size: .; D gene: .; J gene: TRBJ1-4; CDR3 length: 14; V gene: TRBV30; CDR3 DNA: TGTGCCGCTCCCCTCAGTGCAACTAATGAAAAACTGTTTTTT; CDR3 protein: CAAPLSATNEKLFF